This T cell receptor (beta chain) stems from a study of blood T cell repertoires in COVID-19. Study background: Sites in the United States, Italy and Spain provided acute and convalescent COVID-19 samples. T cells, B-cell-depleted T cells, or PBMCs supplied cDNA or gDNA.

Study processing details: Cell counts per sample came from amplifying reference gene primers. The method was immunoSEQ multiplex PCR; TCRdb's version includes in-frame clones alone and lacks a portion of them. V, J and clone size derive from that table, while D and trimming were established from the DNA sequence. The table lists over 200,000 clones, about nine tenths of them singletons, with approximately 2% in the top ten. The receptor was isolated from a man younger than 40 who had recovered from COVID-19. The sample taken for sequencing was peripheral blood.

The chain's CDR3 is CASSPLAGTGVSNEQFF. The CDR3 DNA reads TGTGCCAGCTCACCACTTGCCGGGACAGGGGTCAGCAATGAGCAGTTCTTC. The chain links TRBV18 to TRBJ2-1; the match to TRBD1 covers 10 bases. The CDR3 is 17 residues long. Germline assignment: CDR1 KGHSH and CDR2 LQKENI. The trim removed 1 base at V and 6 bases at J, leaving 9 bases unmatched. The whole variable domain, remainder taken from reference TRBV18 and TRBJ2-1, is NAGVMQNPRHLVRRRGQEARLRCSPMKGHSHVYWYRQLPEEGLKFMVYLQKENIIDESGMPKERFSAEFPKEGPSILRIQQVVRGDSAAYFCASSPLAGTGVSNEQFFGPGTRLTVL.